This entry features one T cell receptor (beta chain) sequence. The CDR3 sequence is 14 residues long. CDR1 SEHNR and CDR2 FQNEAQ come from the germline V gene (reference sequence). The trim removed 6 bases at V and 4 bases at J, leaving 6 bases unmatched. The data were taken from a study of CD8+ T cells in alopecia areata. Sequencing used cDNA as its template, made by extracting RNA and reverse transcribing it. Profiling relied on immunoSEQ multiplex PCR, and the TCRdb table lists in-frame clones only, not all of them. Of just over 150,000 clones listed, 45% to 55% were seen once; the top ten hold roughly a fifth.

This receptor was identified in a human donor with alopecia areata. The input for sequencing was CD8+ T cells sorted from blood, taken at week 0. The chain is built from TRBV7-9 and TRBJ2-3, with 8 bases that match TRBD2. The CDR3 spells CASRNGGAADTQYF. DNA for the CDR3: TGTGCCAGCAGGAACGGGGGGGCAGCAGATACGCAGTATTTT.